The clone carrying this T cell receptor (beta chain) has a single count. Its antigen is not identified. CDR3 size: 16 residues. V lost 2 bases and J 0 bases, leaving 14 bases between the germline ends. Germline V lookup: CDR1 MNHEY, CDR2 SVGEGT. The sample originates from a study of T cell responses to AZD1222 COVID-19 vaccine. TCRdb's copy holds only in-frame clones and misses some; the assay was immunoSEQ multiplex PCR. The sample comprises around 180,000 clones, 75% to 90% of which are singletons, and 2.5% to 3% rests with the top ten. Regarding the study as a whole: Among spike-specific TCRs, nearly half reportedly target unmutated variant regions. Spike-spanning, vaccine-associated CD4 TCRs were dominant at 160-218 and 743-854. After two AZD1222 doses, spike-specific TCR breadth and depth rose versus day 0. The peak T cell response came first, and repertoires were sampled only after it.

J is TRBJ2-7 and V is TRBV6-2 or TRBV6-3, with D possibly matching TRBD2 (5 bases). The sequenced sample was peripheral blood, obtained on day 0 of MenACWY control vaccination. The sequence came from an adult in good health. The CDR3 loop is CASSYEGAPSSYEQYF. The CDR3 DNA follows: TGTGCCAGCAGTTACGAGGGCGCGCCAAGCTCCTACGAGCAGTACTTC.